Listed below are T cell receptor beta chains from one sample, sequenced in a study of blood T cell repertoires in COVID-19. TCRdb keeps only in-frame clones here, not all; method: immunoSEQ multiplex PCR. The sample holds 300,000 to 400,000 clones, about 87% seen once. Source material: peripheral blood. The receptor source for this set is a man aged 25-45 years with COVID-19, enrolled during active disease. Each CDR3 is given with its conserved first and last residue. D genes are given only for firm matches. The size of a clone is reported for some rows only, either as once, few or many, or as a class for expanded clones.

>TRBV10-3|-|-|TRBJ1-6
TGTGCCACCGCAAGGGAGGAAAATTCACCCCTCCACTTT
CATAREENSPLHF
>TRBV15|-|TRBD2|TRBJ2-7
TGTGCCACCAGCAGAGATAGCGGGAGGGGCTACGAGCAGTACTTC
CATSRDSGRGYEQYF
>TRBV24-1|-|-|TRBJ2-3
TGTGCCACCAGTGTATCCAGGACTGTATCCACAGATACGCAGTATTTT
CATSVSRTVSTDTQYF
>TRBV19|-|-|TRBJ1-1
TGTGCCAGTACCCCATCGGGCGGGGGGAGCACTGAAGCTTTCTTT
CASTPSGGGSTEAFF
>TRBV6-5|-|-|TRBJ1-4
TGTGCCAGCAGGATTACAGGGACGTGGGAAAAACTGTTTTTT
CASRITGTWEKLFF
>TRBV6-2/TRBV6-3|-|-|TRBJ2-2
TGTGCCAGCAGTTTTACGAGAGACACCGGGGAGCTGTTTTTT
CASSFTRDTGELFF
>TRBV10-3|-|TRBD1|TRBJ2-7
TGTGCCATCAGTGAACCGGGACAGGGGGTACACGAGCAGTACTTC
CAISEPGQGVHEQYF
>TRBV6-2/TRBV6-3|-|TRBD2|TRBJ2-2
TGTGCCAGCAGTTTTAGCGGGAGGAAAACCGGGGAGCTGTTTTTT
CASSFSGRKTGELFF
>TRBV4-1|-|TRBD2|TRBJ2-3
TGCGCCAGCAGCCGCTGGACTAGCGGTCTCACAGATACGCAGTATTTT
CASSRWTSGLTDTQYF
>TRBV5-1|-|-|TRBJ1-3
TGCGCGATAAAGACGCCAGGCGCCAGATTCTCTGGAAACACCATATATTTT
CAIKTPGARFSGNTIYF
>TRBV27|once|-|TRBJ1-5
TGTGCCAGCAGTCCCGCAGGGATTGACAATCAGCCCCAGCATTTT
CASSPAGIDNQPQHF
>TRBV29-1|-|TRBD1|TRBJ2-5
TGCAGCGTGAGGGACAGCCAAGAGACCCAGTACTTC
CSVRDSQETQYF
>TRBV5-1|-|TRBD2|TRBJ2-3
TGCGCCAGCAGGGATGGACTAGCCCGCACAGATACGCAGTATTTT
CASRDGLARTDTQYF
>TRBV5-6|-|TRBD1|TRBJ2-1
TGTGCCAGCAGCTTGGTGGGAGGACAGGGACGGATCGATGAGCAGTTCTTC
CASSLVGGQGRIDEQFF
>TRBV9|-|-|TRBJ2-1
TGTGCCAGCAGCGTAGGTAGCGATGAGCAGTTCTTC
CASSVGSDEQFF
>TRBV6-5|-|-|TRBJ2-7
TGTGCCAGCAGTATGTTCAGGGCCTACGAGCAGTACTTC
CASSMFRAYEQYF
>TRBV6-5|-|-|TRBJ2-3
TGTGCCAGCAGTTACTCGACTTACCCTAGCACAGATACGCAGTATTTT
CASSYSTYPSTDTQYF
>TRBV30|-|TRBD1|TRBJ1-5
TGTGCCTGGAGTGGAACAGGGGGTCAGCCCCAGCATTTT
CAWSGTGGQPQHF
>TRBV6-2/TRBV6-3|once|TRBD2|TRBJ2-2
TGTGCCAGCAGCCAGCGGGAGGTGTGGGCCGGGGAGCTGTTTTTT
CASSQREVWAGELFF
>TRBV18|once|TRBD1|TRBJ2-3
TGTGCCAGCTCACCGTCGACAGGGGTAGATACGCAGTATTTT
CASSPSTGVDTQYF
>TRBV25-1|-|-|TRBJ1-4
TGTGCCCCCAATCAGAGCGGAAAACTGTTTTTT
CAPNQSGKLFF
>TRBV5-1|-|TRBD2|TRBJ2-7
TGCGCCAGCAGCTTGGGTGGGAGGGCCATCCCCTACGAGCAGTACTTC
CASSLGGRAIPYEQYF
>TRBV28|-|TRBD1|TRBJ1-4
TGTGCCAGCAGTTTAGCGAGGGGGACAGCAACAACTAATGAAAAACTGTTTTTT
CASSLARGTATTNEKLFF
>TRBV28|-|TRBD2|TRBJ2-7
TGTGCCAGCAGTTTGGGGACTAGCGGGAGCCACGAGCAGTACTTC
CASSLGTSGSHEQYF
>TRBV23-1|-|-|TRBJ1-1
TGCGCCAGCAGTCTCCAAGATGCAGGACAGAACACTGAAGCTTTCTTT
CASSLQDAGQNTEAFF
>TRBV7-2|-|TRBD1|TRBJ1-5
TGTGCCAGCAGCCGGACAGGGGGCGATCAGCCCCAGCATTTT
CASSRTGGDQPQHF
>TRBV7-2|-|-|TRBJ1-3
TGTGCCAGCAGCTTAACAGCTGGAAACACCATATATTTT
CASSLTAGNTIYF
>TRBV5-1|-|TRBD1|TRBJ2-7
TGCGCCAGCAGTGGGACAGGGGTCTTCGACGAGCAGTACTTC
CASSGTGVFDEQYF
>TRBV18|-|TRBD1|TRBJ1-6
TGTGCCAGCTCGCAGGACGCCGGGACAGGAGGTTCACCCCTCCACTTT
CASSQDAGTGGSPLHF
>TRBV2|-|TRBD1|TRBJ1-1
TGTGCCAGCAGTGAAGACAGGGGGCGAATTGACACTGAAGCTTTCTTT
CASSEDRGRIDTEAFF
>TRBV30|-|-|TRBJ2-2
TGTGCCTCAAGACAGAACACCGGGGAGCTGTTTTTT
CASRQNTGELFF
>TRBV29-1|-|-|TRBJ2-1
TGCAGCGTTGAAGCAGCGGACCACTACAATGAGCAGTTCTTC
CSVEAADHYNEQFF
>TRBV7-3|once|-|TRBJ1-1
TGTGCCAGCAGCTCTACAGTGAACACTGAAGCTTTCTTT
CASSSTVNTEAFF
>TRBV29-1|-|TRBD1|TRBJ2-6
TGCAGCGTCTCCGGGGGCAGGGGGCAAAGCTCTGGGGCCAACGTCCTGACTTTC
CSVSGGRGQSSGANVLTF
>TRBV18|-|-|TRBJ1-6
TGTGCCAGCGCAACCCGGGACACCAATTCACCCCTCCACTTT
CASATRDTNSPLHF
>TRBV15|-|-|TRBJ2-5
TGTGCCACCAGCAGAGATCGAGAGACCCAGTACTTC
CATSRDRETQYF
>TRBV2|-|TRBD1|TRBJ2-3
TGTGCCAGCAGTGACAGGGGGTGGACAGATACGCAGTATTTT
CASSDRGWTDTQYF
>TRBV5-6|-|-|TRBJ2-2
TGTGCCAGCAGCCCTATTACAGGGTTAGTGAACACCGGGGAGCTGTTTTTT
CASSPITGLVNTGELFF
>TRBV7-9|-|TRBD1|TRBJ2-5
TGTGCCAGCAGCCGGGACAGGGCCGTTCAGACCCAGTACTTC
CASSRDRAVQTQYF
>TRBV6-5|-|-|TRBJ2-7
TGTGCCAGCGCGCTAAACAGGGATGGGTACGAGCAGTACTTC
CASALNRDGYEQYF
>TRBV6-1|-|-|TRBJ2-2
TGTGCCAGCAGTGATCGGGAAGGGCGATCGAAGCTGTTTTTT
CASSDREGRSKLFF
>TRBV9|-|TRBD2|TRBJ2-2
TGTGCCAGCAGCGTTTTTGCGGGAGAGAACACCGGGGAGCTGTTTTTT
CASSVFAGENTGELFF
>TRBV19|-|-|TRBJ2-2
TGTGCCAGTACTTGGTTGGCAAAATCGGGCGGGGAGCTGTTTTTT
CASTWLAKSGGELFF
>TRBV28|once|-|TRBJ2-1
TGTGCCAGCAGTTTTCCGACTTGGACAGAGAGCTCCTACAATGAGCAGTTCTTC
CASSFPTWTESSYNEQFF
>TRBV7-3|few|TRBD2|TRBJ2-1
TGTGCCAGCAGCTTAAGCGCGGGACTAGCGGGAGATTTAGTGGATGAGCAGTTCTTC
CASSLSAGLAGDLVDEQFF
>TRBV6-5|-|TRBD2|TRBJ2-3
TGTGCCAGCAGTTACGAGGGGCGGGAGATTACAGATACGCAGTATTTT
CASSYEGREITDTQYF
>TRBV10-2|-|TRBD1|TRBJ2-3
TGCGCCAGCACCCCGGACAGGGCGGATGATACGCAGTATTTT
CASTPDRADDTQYF
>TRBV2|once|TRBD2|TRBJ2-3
TGTGCCAGCAGTGTAGCGACTAGCAAAGATACGCAGTATTTT
CASSVATSKDTQYF
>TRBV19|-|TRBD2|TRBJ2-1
TGTGCCAGTAGTACCTTAGCGGGAGGGCCTGACAATGAGCAGTTCTTC
CASSTLAGGPDNEQFF
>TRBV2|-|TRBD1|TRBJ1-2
TGTGCCAGCAGTCCACAGGGGCCTAGCGGCTACACCTTC
CASSPQGPSGYTF
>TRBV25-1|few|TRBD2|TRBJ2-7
TGTGCCAGCAGTGGAACCGGGACTAGCGGGGCGCAGTACTTC
CASSGTGTSGAQYF
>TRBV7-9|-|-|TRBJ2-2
TGTGCCAGCAGCATACAGGGCACCGGGGAGCTGTTTTTT
CASSIQGTGELFF
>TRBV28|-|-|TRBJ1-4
TGTGCCAGCAGTTTTTCGGTTAATGAAAAACTGTTTTTT
CASSFSVNEKLFF
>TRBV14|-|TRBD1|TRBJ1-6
TGTGCCAGCAGCCAGCAGGGGGCGGCTAATTCACCCCTCCACTTT
CASSQQGAANSPLHF
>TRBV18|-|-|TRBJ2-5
TGTGCCAGCTCACCAAGGGGCGAGACCCAGTACTTC
CASSPRGETQYF